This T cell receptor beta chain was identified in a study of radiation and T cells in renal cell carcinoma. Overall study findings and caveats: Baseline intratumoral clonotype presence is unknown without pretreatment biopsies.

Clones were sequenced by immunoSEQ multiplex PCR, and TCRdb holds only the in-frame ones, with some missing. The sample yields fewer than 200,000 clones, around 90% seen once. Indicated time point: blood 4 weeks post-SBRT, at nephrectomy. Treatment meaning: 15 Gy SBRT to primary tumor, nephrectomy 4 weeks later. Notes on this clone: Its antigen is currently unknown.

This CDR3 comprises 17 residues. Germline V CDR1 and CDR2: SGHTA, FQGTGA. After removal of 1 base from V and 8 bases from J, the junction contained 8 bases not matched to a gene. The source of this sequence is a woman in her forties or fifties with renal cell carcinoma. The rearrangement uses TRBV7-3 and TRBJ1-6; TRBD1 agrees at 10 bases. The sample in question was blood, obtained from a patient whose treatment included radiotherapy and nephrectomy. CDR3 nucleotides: TGTGCCAGCAGCTTAAACCCCCCCGGACAGGGGGATTCACCCCTCCACTTT. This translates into CASSLNPPGQGDSPLHF.